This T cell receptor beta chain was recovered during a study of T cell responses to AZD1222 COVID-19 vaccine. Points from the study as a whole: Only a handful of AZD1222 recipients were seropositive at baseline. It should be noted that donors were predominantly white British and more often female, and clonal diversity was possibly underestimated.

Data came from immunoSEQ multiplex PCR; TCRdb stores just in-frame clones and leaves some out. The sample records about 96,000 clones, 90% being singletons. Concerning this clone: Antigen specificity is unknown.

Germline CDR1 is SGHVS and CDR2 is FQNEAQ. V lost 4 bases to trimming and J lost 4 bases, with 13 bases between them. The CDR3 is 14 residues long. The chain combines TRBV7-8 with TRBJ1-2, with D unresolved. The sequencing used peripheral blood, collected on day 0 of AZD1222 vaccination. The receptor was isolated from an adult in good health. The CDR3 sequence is CASSSKVEAYGYTF. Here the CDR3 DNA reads TGTGCCAGCAGCTCTAAGGTGGAGGCCTATGGCTACACCTTC.